This TCR beta chain originates from a study of spatial heterogeneity in lung cancer. Individual TCR cDNA molecules each bore their own unique molecular identifier. TCRdb reprocessed the 5' RACE reads via MiXCR and lists one record per CDR3 protein. The repertoire holds about 3,800 distinct CDR3 sequences, with 7% to 10% as singletons. This clonotype has only a few counts. Per germline, CDR1 WSHSY and CDR2 SAAADI. The V gene lost 10 bases and the J gene lost 8 bases, with 9 bases spanning the gap. This CDR3 spans 10 amino acids. Time point indicated: sample taken at primary tumor resection. The input material, whole RNA from tumor, nontumor lung or frozen PBMC, was sequenced unsorted. The cohort: 65 to 80 early-stage, untreated non-small cell lung cancer patients.

The gene calls are TRBV10-2 and TRBJ2-1, with D uncertain. This clonotype was sampled from a female donor with early-stage non-small cell lung cancer. Here the sequenced sample was PBMCs, taken at surgery. The DNA for the CDR3 is TGCGCCACCGATCTCGATGAGCAGTTCTTC. Translation: CATDLDEQFF.